The next 15 T cell receptor beta chains were all read from a single sample in a study of cytomegalovirus exposure and HLA in healthy donors. The PCR was carried out with 60 Vbeta primers and 13 Jbeta primers. Assay used: immunoSEQ multiplex PCR; TCRdb lists only in-frame clones, some missing. The sample gives some 150,000 clones, 70% to 90% of which show up once; roughly 2.4% is in the top ten. What was sequenced was PBMCs. These receptors were taken from a man aged 45-65 years in good health and CMV-seronegative.

This rearrangement joins TRBV7-9 to TRBJ1-2; 7 bases are a match to TRBD1. Per the germline V gene, CDR1 is SEHNR and CDR2 is FQNEAQ (reference sequence). V shed 2 bases and J 3 bases; nucleotides not matched to a gene: 6. This CDR3 has 15 amino acids. The CDR3 DNA follows: TGTGCCAGCAGCTTAACGACAGGGAAGGACTATGGCTACACCTTC. Translation: CASSLTTGKDYGYTF.

The V call is TRBV9, the J call TRBJ2-2; 7 nucleotides line up with TRBD1. Germline CDR1 and CDR2: SGDLS and YYNGEE. The length of the CDR3 is 16 residues. V was clipped by 4 bases and J by 1 base; unmatched bases: 7. The CDR3 protein is CASSTSGTENTGELFF. The CDR3 bases are TGTGCCAGCAGCACCTCCGGGACAGAGAACACCGGGGAGCTGTTTTTT.

The V call is TRBV11-2, the J call TRBJ1-1; 8 nucleotides align to TRBD1. V lost 0 bases and J lost 5; bases outside the gene matches: 8. This CDR3 has 16 residues. Germline V gene data show CDR1 as SGHAT and CDR2 as FQNNGV. The CDR3 spells CASSLDVSGGQTEAFF. The CDR3 bases are TGTGCCAGCAGCTTAGATGTGTCAGGGGGCCAGACTGAAGCTTTCTTT.

This clone appeared once. This chain uses TRBV18 with TRBJ2-7; the match to TRBD2 covers 8 bases. The germline V gene encodes CDR1 KGHSH and CDR2 LQKENI. V gave up 4 bases and J gave up 3 bases; unmatched junction bases: 5. The CDR3 has 14 residues. The DNA of the CDR3 is TGTGCCAGCTCACAGACTAGCGAACTCTACGAGCAGTACTTC. This sequence encodes CASSQTSELYEQYF.

The V call is TRBV6-6, the J call TRBJ1-3; a possible D gene is TRBD1 (5 bases). Trimming cost V 6 bases and J 4 bases, with 16 bases left between them. The length of the CDR3 is 15 residues. Germline V CDR1 and CDR2: MNHNY, SVGAGI (reference sequence). The CDR3 sequence: CASRMPSDRGNTIYF. CDR3 DNA sequence: TGTGCCAGCAGGATGCCGTCCGACAGAGGAAACACCATATATTTT.

The rearrangement links TRBV20-1 to TRBJ2-7; D gene unclear. CDR3 length: 11 residues. Trimming shortened V by 5 bases and J by 1 base, and 6 bases separated the two germline ends. From germline, CDR1 is DFQATT and CDR2 SNEGSKA (reference sequence). DNA for the CDR3: TGCAGTGCTGGGCAGTCCTACGAGCAGTACTTC. It codes for CSAGQSYEQYF.

The chain is built from TRBV2 and TRBJ1-5, with 9 nucleotides matching TRBD1. V shed 6 bases and J 4 bases; nucleotides not matched to a gene: 4. From germline, CDR1 is SNHLY and CDR2 FYNNEI. The CDR3 contains 14 residues. CDR3 residues: CASSRTGVNQPQHF. The CDR3, as DNA: TGTGCCAGCAGCCGGACAGGGGTTAATCAGCCCCAGCATTTT.

V gene TRBV6-5 combines with J gene TRBJ2-5, with a tentative D call TRBD2 (6 bases). Gene TRBJ2-7 matches the end of the DNA better, so the J call may be wrong. CDR3 length: 14 residues. The germline gives CDR1 MNHEY, CDR2 SVGAGI. CDR3 DNA: TGTGCCAGCAGTTACTCCGGGGGATTGCGCGAGCAGTACTTC. Protein product: CASSYSGGLREQYF.

This clone has just one count. The rearrangement uses TRBV6-1 and TRBJ1-1, with a tentative D call TRBD1 (5 bases). V dropped 0 bases and J dropped 2 bases, with 16 bases sitting between them. The germline CDR1 and CDR2 sequences are MNHNS and SASEGT. The CDR3 runs to 17 residues. The CDR3 DNA follows: TGTGCCAGCAGTGAAGCGGGTTGGGGGGACCGAAACACTGAAGCTTTCTTT. Its protein is CASSEAGWGDRNTEAFF.

The chain combines TRBV5-1 with TRBJ1-2; no firm D call. The V and J ends lost 4 bases and 5 bases respectively, with 12 bases between them. CDR3 length equals 13 residues. Germline CDR1 and CDR2: SGHRS and YFSETQ. This CDR3 reads CASSPEGRYGYTF. CDR3 nucleotides: TGCGCCAGCAGCCCCGAAGGGAGGTATGGCTACACCTTC.

DNA of the CDR3: TGTGCCTGGAGTGAGAGCGGCTGGGGGGGAGAGCAGTACTTC. Its translation is CAWSESGWGGEQYF. The gene calls are TRBV30 and TRBJ2-7; 7 positions agree with TRBD2. The CDR3 loop spans 14 amino acids. The J segment lost 7 bases and the V segment lost 1 base, leaving 10 bases of the junction unmatched. Germline V gene data show CDR1 as GTSNPN and CDR2 as SVGIG (reference sequence).

This clone was observed once. The V call is TRBV5-1, the J call TRBJ2-5, with D tentatively TRBD2 (6 bases). Germline CDR1 reads SGHRS; CDR2 reads YFSETQ. This CDR3 comprises 15 residues. The V end was cut by 3 bases, the J end by 2 bases, with 14 bases between. CDR3 nucleotide sequence: TGCGCCAGCAGCTCCCTAGCTGCGGGGCAAGAGACCCAGTACTTC. Its translation is CASSSLAAGQETQYF.

The genes are TRBV5-1 and TRBJ2-5, with no clear D. Germline values: CDR1 SGHRS, CDR2 YFSETQ. V gave up 4 bases and J gave up 1 base, with 5 bases separating them. This CDR3 has 12 residues. The CDR3 sequence is CASSPSQETQYF. The CDR3 bases are TGCGCCAGCAGCCCCTCCCAAGAGACCCAGTACTTC.

The chain couples TRBV11-2 to TRBJ1-1; D is undetermined. CDR1 SGHAT and CDR2 FQNNGV come from the germline V gene. Trimming cost V 2 bases and J 5 bases, with 9 bases left between them. The CDR3 spans 13 residues. The CDR3 loop is CASSLKSGTEAFF. In DNA, the CDR3 is TGTGCCAGCAGCTTAAAGAGCGGAACTGAAGCTTTCTTT. The variable domain in full, completed from reference TRBV11-2 and TRBJ1-1, reads EAGVAQSPRYKIIEKRQSVAFWCNPISGHATLYWYQQILGQGPKLLIQFQNNGVVDDSQLPKDRFSAERLKGVDSTLKIQPAKLEDSAVYLCASSLKSGTEAFFGQGTRLTVV.

The V gene is TRBV9, the J gene TRBJ2-1, with 7 bases lining up with TRBD2. Germline V gene data show CDR1 as SGDLS and CDR2 as YYNGEE. The CDR3 covers 16 residues. V lost 0 bases, J lost 0 bases, and 3 bases stayed unmatched. CDR3 bases: TGTGCCAGCAGCGTAGGGGGACTACCCTCCTACAATGAGCAGTTCTTC. Translating gives CASSVGGLPSYNEQFF.